The clone carrying this TCR beta chain was counted only a few times. This sample was included in a study of cytomegalovirus exposure and HLA in healthy donors. Clones were read by immunoSEQ multiplex PCR, and TCRdb kept only the in-frame ones, dropping some. Among approximately 280,000 clones listed, 80% to 90% were seen once. Unmatched junction bases numbered 5, after V lost 0 bases and J lost 10 bases. Germline V gene sequence: CDR1 MRHNA, CDR2 SNTAGT. CDR3 length equals 15 residues. This sequence joins TRBV6-4 and TRBJ1-6; TRBD1 agrees at 8 bases. This receptor was identified in a woman aged 18-30 years in good health and CMV-seronegative. Sequencing was performed on PBMCs. CDR3 nucleotide sequence: TGTGCCAGCAGTGACTCCGCAGGGGGCAAATCACCCCTCCACTTT. Protein product: CASSDSAGGKSPLHF.